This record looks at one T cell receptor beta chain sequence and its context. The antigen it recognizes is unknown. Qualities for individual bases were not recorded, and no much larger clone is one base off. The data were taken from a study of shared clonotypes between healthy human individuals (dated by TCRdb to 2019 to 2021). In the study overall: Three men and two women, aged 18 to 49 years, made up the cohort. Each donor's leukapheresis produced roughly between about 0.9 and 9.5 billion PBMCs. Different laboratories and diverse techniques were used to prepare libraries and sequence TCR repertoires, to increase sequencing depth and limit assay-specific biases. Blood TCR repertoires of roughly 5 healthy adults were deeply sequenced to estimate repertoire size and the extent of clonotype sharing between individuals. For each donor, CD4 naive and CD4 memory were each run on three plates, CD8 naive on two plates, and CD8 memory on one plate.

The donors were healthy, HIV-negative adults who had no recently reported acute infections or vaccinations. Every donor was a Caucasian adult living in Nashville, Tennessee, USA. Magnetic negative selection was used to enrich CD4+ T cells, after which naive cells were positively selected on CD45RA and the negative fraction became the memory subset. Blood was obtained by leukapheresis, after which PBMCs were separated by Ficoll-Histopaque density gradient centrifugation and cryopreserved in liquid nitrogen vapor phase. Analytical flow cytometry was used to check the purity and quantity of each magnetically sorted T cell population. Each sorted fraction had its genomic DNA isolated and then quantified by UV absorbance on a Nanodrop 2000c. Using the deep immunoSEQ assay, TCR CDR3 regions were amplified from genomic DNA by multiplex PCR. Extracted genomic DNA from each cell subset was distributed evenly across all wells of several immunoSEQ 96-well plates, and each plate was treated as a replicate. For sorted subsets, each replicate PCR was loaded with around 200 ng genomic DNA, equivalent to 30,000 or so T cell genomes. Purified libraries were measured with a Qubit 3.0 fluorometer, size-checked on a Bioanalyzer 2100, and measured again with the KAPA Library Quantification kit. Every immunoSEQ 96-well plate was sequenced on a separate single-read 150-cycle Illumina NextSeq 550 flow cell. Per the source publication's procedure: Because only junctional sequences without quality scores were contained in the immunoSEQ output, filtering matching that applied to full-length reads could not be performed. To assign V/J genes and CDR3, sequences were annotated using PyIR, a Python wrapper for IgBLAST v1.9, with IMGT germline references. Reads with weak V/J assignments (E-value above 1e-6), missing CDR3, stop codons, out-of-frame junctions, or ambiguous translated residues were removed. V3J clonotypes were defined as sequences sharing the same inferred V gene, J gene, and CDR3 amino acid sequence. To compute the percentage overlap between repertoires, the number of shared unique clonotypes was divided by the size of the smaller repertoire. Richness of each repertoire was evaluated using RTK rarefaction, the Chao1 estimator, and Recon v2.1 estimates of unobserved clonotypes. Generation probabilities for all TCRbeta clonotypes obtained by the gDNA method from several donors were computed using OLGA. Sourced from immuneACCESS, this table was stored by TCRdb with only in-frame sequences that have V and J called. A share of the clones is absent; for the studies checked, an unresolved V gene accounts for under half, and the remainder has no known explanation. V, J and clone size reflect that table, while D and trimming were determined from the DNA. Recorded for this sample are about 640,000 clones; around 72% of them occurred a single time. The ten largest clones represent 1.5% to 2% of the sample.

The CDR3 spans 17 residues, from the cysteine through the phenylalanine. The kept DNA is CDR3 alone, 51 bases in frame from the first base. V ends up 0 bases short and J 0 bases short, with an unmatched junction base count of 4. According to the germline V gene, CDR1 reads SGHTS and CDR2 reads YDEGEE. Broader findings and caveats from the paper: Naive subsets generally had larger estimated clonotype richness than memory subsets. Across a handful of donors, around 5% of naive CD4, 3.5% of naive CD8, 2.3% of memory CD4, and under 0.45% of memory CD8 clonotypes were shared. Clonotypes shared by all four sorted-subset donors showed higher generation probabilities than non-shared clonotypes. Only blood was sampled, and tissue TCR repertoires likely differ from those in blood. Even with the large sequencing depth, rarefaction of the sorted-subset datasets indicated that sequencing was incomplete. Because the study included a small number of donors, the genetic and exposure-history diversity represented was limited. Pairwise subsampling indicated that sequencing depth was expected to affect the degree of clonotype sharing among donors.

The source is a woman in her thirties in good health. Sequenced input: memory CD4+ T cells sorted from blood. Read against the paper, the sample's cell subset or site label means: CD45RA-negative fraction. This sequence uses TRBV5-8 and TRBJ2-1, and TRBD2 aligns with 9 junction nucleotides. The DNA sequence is TGTGCCAGCAGCTTGGAGACTAGCGGTTTCTCCTACAATGAGCAGTTCTTC. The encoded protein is CASSLETSGFSYNEQFF.